These 24 T cell receptor beta chains originate from one sample sequenced in a study of shared clonotypes between healthy human individuals. Measured with immunoSEQ multiplex PCR; TCRdb has only the in-frame clones, and not every one. The sample includes around 2.5 million clones, roughly 93% of them seen just once. The sample was naive CD4+ T cells from PBMCs. Subset: CD45RA+ positively selected. The receptors stem from a man aged 18 to 30 in good health. Some clones in this sample may be carry-over from other donors' samples.

Only one count was recorded for this clone. CDR3 sequence: CASKITGQGNQPQHF. For the CDR3, the DNA is TGTGCCAGCAAAATAACAGGGCAGGGCAATCAGCCCCAGCATTTT. This sequence joins TRBV21-1 and TRBJ1-5; TRBD1 is the table's D call, not checked against the DNA. TRBV21-1 corresponds to a pseudogene. CDR3 length equals 15 residues.

CDR3 protein: CASSETGSYYNEQFF. In nucleotides, the CDR3 is TGTGCCAGCAGTGAAACCGGGTCCTACTACAATGAGCAGTTCTTC. J is TRBJ2-1 and V is TRBV6-1; D not certain. The V end lost 2 bases, the J end lost 3 bases, and 11 bases lay between the germline ends. The CDR3 runs 15 residues. Per germline, CDR1 MNHNS and CDR2 SASEGT.

This chain uses TRBV5-1 with TRBJ2-5; D remains unclear. CDR1 and CDR2 (germline): SGHRS, YFSETQ. Trimming cost V 2 bases and J 4 bases, with 9 bases left between them. The CDR3 is 13 residues long. Here the CDR3 reads CASSFHVGETQYF. Written as DNA, the CDR3 is TGCGCCAGCAGCTTTCATGTCGGAGAGACCCAGTACTTC.

Comment on this clone: Other DNA sequences from this sample encode an identical CDR3 as well. V and J are TRBV20-1 and TRBJ2-3, with D possibly TRBD2 on 5 matching bases. V was cut by 6 bases and J by 5 bases, with 9 bases left in between. In germline, CDR1 is DFQATT, CDR2 SNEGSKA (reference sequence). The CDR3 sequence is 11 residues long. In DNA, the CDR3 is TGCAGTGCCCCGAGGGTAGATACGCAGTATTTT. This encodes CSAPRVDTQYF.

This clone has more than one count but fewer than ten. This sample also contains other DNA sequences that code for the same CDR3. The CDR3: CASSPGTGGTEAFF. Here the CDR3 DNA reads TGTGCCAGCTCACCAGGGACAGGGGGCACTGAAGCTTTCTTT. The chain links TRBV18 to TRBJ1-1; 11 nucleotides line up with TRBD1. With V trimmed by 2 bases and J by 4 bases, 0 bases remained unmatched. CDR1 KGHSH and CDR2 LQKENI come from the germline V gene. The CDR3 spans 14 residues.

The chain couples TRBV6-1 to TRBJ1-4, with D perhaps TRBD1 (6 bases). Trimming shortened V by 3 bases and J by 8 bases, and 25 bases separated the two germline ends. The germline gives CDR1 MNHNS, CDR2 SASEGT. The CDR3 length is 18 residues. CDR3 loop: CASSDGWRVVGGREKLFF. CDR3 coding DNA: TGTGCCAGCAGTGACGGGTGGAGGGTTGTCGGGGGCCGGGAAAAACTGTTTTTT.

The chain combines TRBV30 with TRBJ1-1; D gene ambiguous. The germline gives CDR1 GTSNPN, CDR2 SVGIG (reference sequence). The CDR3 loop spans 11 amino acids. V was trimmed by 1 base and J by 8 bases, leaving 8 bases between them. The CDR3, as DNA: TGTGCCTGGAGTGAGGCCCCCGAAGCTTTCTTT. It is translated as CAWSEAPEAFF.

The chain combines TRBV5-1 with TRBJ2-3; D remains unclear. This CDR3 spans 15 amino acids. The germline V gene encodes CDR1 SGHRS and CDR2 YFSETQ. The ends were cut back, 3 bases at V and 6 bases at J, with 17 bases in the middle. The CDR3: CASSSPESLWDTQYF. The CDR3 region has the DNA TGCGCCAGCAGCTCCCCGGAGAGTCTTTGGGATACGCAGTATTTT.

As to this clone: With a much larger clone just one base away, this may be a read error. CDR3 DNA: TGTGCCAGCAGCATACAGGGGAACACTGAAGCTTTCTTT. This translates into CASSIQGNTEAFF. The chain recombines TRBV7-9 with TRBJ1-1, with a tentative D call TRBD1 (6 bases). Germline loops: CDR1 SEHNR, CDR2 FQNEAQ (reference sequence). The CDR3 has 13 residues. Trimming left V 5 bases short and J 1 base short, with 8 bases between. The full variable domain, in which reference TRBV7-9 and TRBJ1-1 provide the parts outside the CDR3, is DTGVSQNPRHKITKRGQNVTFRCDPISEHNRLYWYRQTLGQGPEFLTYFQNEAQLEKSRLLSDRFSAERPKGSFSTLEIQRTEQGDSAMYLCASSIQGNTEAFFGQGTRLTVV.

V usage is TRBV5-6 and J usage is TRBJ2-7, with D possibly matching TRBD1 (6 bases). CDR1 and CDR2 from the germline V gene are SGHDT and YYEEEE. This CDR3 is 14 amino acids long. The germline V and J ends were trimmed by 4 bases and 6 bases, with 17 bases remaining between them. CDR3 amino acids: CASSPRQAITEQYF. The CDR3 bases are TGTGCCAGCAGCCCGCGACAGGCGATTACCGAGCAGTACTTC. The full variable domain, in which reference TRBV5-6 and TRBJ2-7 provide the parts outside the CDR3, is DAGVTQSPTHLIKTRGQQVTLRCSPKSGHDTVSWYQQALGQGPQFIFQYYEEEERQRGNFPDRFSGHQFPNYSSELNVNALLLGDSALYLCASSPRQAITEQYFGPGTRLTVT.

The CDR3 nucleotides read TGCGCCAGCAGCCGCTCGGGGGCGGACAATGAGCAGTTCTTC. Amino acid sequence: CASSRSGADNEQFF. The rearrangement uses TRBV5-1 and TRBJ2-1; D assignment may be TRBD1 or TRBD2 (6 bases each). CDR3 size: 14 residues. V lost 4 bases and J lost 5, with 13 bases in between. Germline-derived CDR1 and CDR2 are SGHRS and YFSETQ.

Concerning this clone: Other DNA variants within this sample encode the same CDR3. V and J are TRBV7-3 and TRBJ2-1, with D perhaps TRBD1 (6 bases). Germline CDR1 is SGHTA and CDR2 is FQGTGA. There are 14 residues in the CDR3. V was cut by 5 bases and J by 3 bases, with 11 bases left in between. The CDR3 sequence is CASSPRTDYNEQFF. The CDR3 bases are TGTGCCAGCAGCCCCAGGACAGACTACAATGAGCAGTTCTTC.

The chain links TRBV5-1 to TRBJ1-2; 9 bases match TRBD1. The J segment lost 5 bases and the V segment lost 4 bases, leaving 9 bases of the junction unmatched. From germline, CDR1 is SGHRS and CDR2 YFSETQ. The CDR3 covers 15 residues. CDR3 coding DNA: TGCGCCAGCAGCCCTACAGGGGGCGGATGGTATGGCTACACCTTC. This encodes CASSPTGGGWYGYTF.

The chain carries TRBV5-1 and TRBJ2-3; 7 nucleotides line up with TRBD2. There are 16 residues in the CDR3. V lost 0 bases and J lost 2; bases outside the gene matches: 6. Germline lookup yields CDR1 SGHRS and CDR2 YFSETQ. The DNA for the CDR3 is TGCGCCAGCAGCTTGGTGGCGGGAGTTAACACAGATACGCAGTATTTT. Protein product: CASSLVAGVNTDTQYF.

The chain recombines TRBV9 with TRBJ2-1, with no clear D. CDR3 length: 13 residues. The V end was cut by 3 bases, the J end by 7 bases, with 11 bases between. Germline V CDR1 and CDR2: SGDLS, YYNGEE. CDR3 protein: CASSASKENEQFF. CDR3 in DNA: TGTGCCAGCAGCGCTTCTAAGGAAAATGAGCAGTTCTTC.

This clone was seen just once. This chain links TRBV4-3 with TRBJ1-2; no reliable D call. Germline V gene sequence: CDR1 LGHNA, CDR2 YSLEER. This CDR3 has 13 residues. V was clipped by 0 bases and J by 7 bases, with 9 bases between them. This chain's CDR3 is CASSQDPHLGYTF. CDR3 DNA sequence: TGCGCCAGCAGCCAAGATCCCCACCTTGGCTACACCTTC.

The V gene is TRBV6-1, the J gene TRBJ1-1; 7 nucleotides match TRBD1. J lost 5 bases, V lost 5 bases, and 11 bases had no gene match. CDR1 MNHNS and CDR2 SASEGT come from the germline V gene. The CDR3 contains 15 residues. This CDR3 reads CASSPRQGERTEAFF. As DNA, the CDR3 is TGTGCCAGCAGTCCGCGACAGGGCGAACGAACTGAAGCTTTCTTT.

The rearrangement links TRBV5-1 to TRBJ2-2; 8 bases align to TRBD1. The trim removed 4 bases at V and 9 bases at J, leaving 8 bases unmatched. The germline V gene has CDR1 SGHRS and CDR2 YFSETQ. The CDR3 extends over 14 amino acids. CDR3 bases: TGCGCCAGCAGCGGTAACGACAGGGGACGGGAGCTGTTTTTT. Translated, it gives CASSGNDRGRELFF.

This sequence joins TRBV4-3 and TRBJ2-7, with 7 bases aligning to TRBD2. This CDR3 is built from 15 residues. Germline V gene data show CDR1 as LGHNA and CDR2 as YSLEER. The V gene end was trimmed by 0 bases and the J gene end by 3 bases; junction bases not matched to a gene: 5. The CDR3 is CASSQESGAIYEQYF. The DNA of the CDR3 is TGCGCCAGCAGCCAAGAAAGCGGGGCCATCTACGAGCAGTACTTC.

The chain has TRBV6-6 and TRBJ2-3, with TRBD2 matching over 13 bases. The V gene's germline CDR1 is MNHNY and CDR2 SVGAGI (reference sequence). With V trimmed by 6 bases and J by 3 bases, 3 bases remained unmatched. This CDR3 has 15 residues. In DNA, the CDR3 is TGTGCCAGCAGGAGGACTAGCGGGAGAACAGATACGCAGTATTTT. This gives the protein CASRRTSGRTDTQYF.

The rearrangement joins TRBV7-3 to TRBJ2-5; possibly TRBD2 for D (5 bases). CDR1 and CDR2 from the germline V gene are SGHTA and FQGTGA. Trimming removed 5 bases from V and 5 bases from J, with 12 bases in between. The CDR3 has 13 amino acids. CDR3 residues: CASSPSGFETQYF. The CDR3, as DNA: TGTGCCAGCAGCCCGTCGGGGTTTGAGACCCAGTACTTC.

The J gene is TRBJ2-1, the V gene TRBV19; D may be TRBD2 (5 bases). Trimming stripped 6 bases from V and 9 bases from J, with 18 bases between. The length of the CDR3 is 14 residues. Per germline, CDR1 LNHDA and CDR2 SQIVND (reference sequence). The CDR3 loop reads CASSPGRGNGEQFF. The CDR3, as DNA: TGTGCCAGTAGCCCTGGAAGAGGGAATGGTGAGCAGTTCTTC. Looking up the rest from reference TRBV19 and TRBJ2-1 gives the full variable domain: DGGITQSPKYLFRKEGQNVTLSCEQNLNHDAMYWYRQDPGQGLRLIYYSQIVNDFQKGDIAEGYSVSREKKESFPLTVTSAQKNPTAFYLCASSPGRGNGEQFFGPGTRLTVL.

The chain couples TRBV27 to TRBJ2-2, with unresolved D. Trimming stripped 1 base from V and 7 bases from J, with 13 bases between. Germline values: CDR1 MNHEY, CDR2 SMNVEV (reference sequence). CDR3 length: 15 residues. The CDR3 nucleotides read TGTGCCAGCAGTTTATACTTGGGTATTGGCGGGGAGCTGTTTTTT. Encoded protein: CASSLYLGIGGELFF.

Worth noting for this clone: Within the sample, other DNA sequences also encode this same CDR3. V gene TRBV7-2 combines with J gene TRBJ2-7; D unresolved. The CDR3 length is 13 residues. The V end lost 5 bases, the J end lost 0 bases, and 8 bases lay between the germline ends. Germline values: CDR1 SGHTA, CDR2 FQGNSA. The CDR3 reads CASSRVSSYEQYF. The CDR3 DNA follows: TGTGCCAGCAGCCGAGTAAGCTCCTACGAGCAGTACTTC.